The 29 T cell receptor beta chains presented below share a single source sample, sequenced in a study of T cells after yellow fever vaccination. TCRdb re-called the 5' RACE reads through MiXCR, storing one row per CDR3 protein. The sample holds some 350,000 distinct CDR3 sequences, roughly 3.9% seen once. The material was PBMCs, obtained 5 days after the yellow fever booster vaccination. The receptors originated from a man aged 18 to 35 who received the YFV17D yellow fever vaccine.

This clonotype was found a few times. The V gene is TRBV5-1, the J gene TRBJ1-4; maybe TRBD1 (6 bases). Trimming shortened V by 4 bases and J by 6 bases, and 19 bases separated the two germline ends. This CDR3 has 16 residues. Germline assignment: CDR1 SGHRS and CDR2 YFSETQ. The CDR3 sequence is CASSRAPSGGDEKLFF. In nucleotides, the CDR3 is TGCGCCAGCAGCCGGGCCCCGAGCGGGGGCGATGAAAAACTGTTTTTT.

This clonotype came up a few times. The V gene is TRBV27, the J gene TRBJ2-1, with D possibly TRBD1 on 6 matching bases. Trimming removed 2 bases at V and 10 bases at J, with 15 bases between. The CDR3 loop spans 14 amino acids. The V gene's germline CDR1 is MNHEY and CDR2 SMNVEV (reference sequence). The CDR3 DNA is TGTGCCAGCAGTTTACTGACAGGAGGCATGGAGCAGTTCTTC. Translating gives CASSLLTGGMEQFF.

This clonotype was seen only a few times. J is TRBJ1-1 and V is TRBV5-6, with D perhaps TRBD1 (6 bases). V was cut by 2 bases and J by 3 bases, with 8 bases left in between. Germline V gives CDR1 SGHDT, CDR2 YYEEEE. This CDR3 comprises 13 residues. The CDR3 sequence is CASSFRQDTEAFF. CDR3 nucleotide sequence: TGTGCCAGCAGCTTTAGACAGGACACTGAAGCTTTCTTT.

The chain joins TRBV7-7 to TRBJ1-5; weak D call: TRBD1 (5 bases). The CDR3 extends over 17 amino acids. V gave up 4 bases and J gave up 3 bases, with 19 bases separating them. In germline, CDR1 is SSHAT, CDR2 FNYEAQ (reference sequence). DNA for the CDR3: TGTGCCAGCAGCTCTCGCGACCCCGACAGAAACAATCAGCCCCAGCATTTT. It is translated as CASSSRDPDRNNQPQHF. The variable domain in full, with the rest retrieved from reference TRBV7-7 and TRBJ1-5, is GAGVSQSPRYKVTKRGQDVTLRCDPISSHATLYWYQQALGQGPEFLTYFNYEAQPDKSGLPSDRFSAERPEGSISTLTIQRTEQRDSAMYRCASSSRDPDRNNQPQHFGDGTRLSIL.

This clonotype showed up many times. The V gene is TRBV5-1, the J gene TRBJ1-1, with D perhaps matching TRBD1 (5 bases). CDR1 is SGHRS, CDR2 YFSETQ, per germline. Trimming shortened V by 6 bases and J by 5 bases, and 14 bases separated the two germline ends. The CDR3 spans 13 residues. CDR3 region: CASKTAEGTEAFF. CDR3 coding DNA: TGCGCCAGCAAGACAGCAGAGGGGACTGAAGCTTTCTTT.

This clonotype was observed a few times. The gene calls are TRBV18 and TRBJ1-1; D call uncertain. V lost 0 bases and J 4 bases, leaving 6 bases between the germline ends. Germline assignment: CDR1 KGHSH and CDR2 LQKENI. This CDR3 spans 13 amino acids. The CDR3 spells CASSPPGFTEAFF. The CDR3 nucleotides are TGTGCCAGCTCACCACCGGGCTTCACTGAAGCTTTCTTT.

This clonotype was recorded a few times. A much larger clonotype is one base distant, so this may be a read error. The chain recombines TRBV7-9 with TRBJ1-1, with D unclear. Trimming stripped 1 base from V and 4 bases from J, with 7 bases between. This CDR3 contains 13 residues. Germline CDR1 and CDR2: SEHNR and FQNEAQ (reference sequence). This chain's CDR3 is CASSLGATTEAFF. As DNA, the CDR3 is TGTGCCAGCAGCTTAGGGGCGACCACTGAAGCTTTCTTT.

This clonotype showed up many times. This chain joins TRBV29-1 and TRBJ2-3; the match to TRBD2 covers 8 bases. The germline V gene encodes CDR1 SQVTM and CDR2 ANQGSEA. Losses at the gene ends were 4 bases for V and 4 bases for J; bases not matched to a gene: 4. This CDR3 contains 13 residues. The CDR3 region has the DNA TGCAGCGTTGTCGGGGGGGCCTCAGATACGCAGTATTTT. It encodes CSVVGGASDTQYF.

This clonotype turned up a few times. This rearrangement joins TRBV29-1 to TRBJ2-1, with 12 bases matching TRBD2. The CDR3 sequence is 15 residues long. Germline lookup yields CDR1 SQVTM and CDR2 ANQGSEA. The V gene end was trimmed by 3 bases and the J gene end by 5 bases; junction bases not matched to a gene: 5. CDR3 protein: CSVERASGGDNEQFF. CDR3 bases: TGCAGCGTTGAGCGGGCTAGCGGGGGGGACAATGAGCAGTTCTTC.

The chain employs TRBV7-2 and TRBJ2-1, with a weak D call TRBD2 (5 bases). CDR3 length equals 15 residues. Germline V CDR1 and CDR2: SGHTA, FQGNSA. Trimming took 1 base from V and 3 from J, leaving 10 bases between them. CDR3: CASSLDGLVYNEQFF. The DNA for the CDR3 is TGTGCCAGCAGCTTAGATGGACTCGTCTACAATGAGCAGTTCTTC. Together with reference TRBV7-2 and TRBJ2-1, the CDR3 gives the full variable domain: GAGVSQSPSNKVTEKGKDVELRCDPISGHTALYWYRQSLGQGLEFLIYFQGNSAPDKSGLPSDRFSAERTGGSVSTLTIQRTQQEDSAVYLCASSLDGLVYNEQFFGPGTRLTVL.

This clonotype was counted ten times or more. The V call is TRBV7-2, the J call TRBJ2-1; the D gene is possibly TRBD2 (5 bases). The germline CDR1 and CDR2 sequences are SGHTA and FQGNSA. V lost 6 bases and J 6 bases, leaving 15 bases between the germline ends. The CDR3 consists of 14 residues. The CDR3 DNA reads as TGTGCCAGCAGTCGTGACGGGATGGTCAATGAGCAGTTCTTC. Its translation: CASSRDGMVNEQFF.

This clonotype was seen a few times. The genes are TRBV11-2 and TRBJ2-1, with 13 bases matching TRBD2. With 6 bases clipped from V and 6 bases from J, the junction kept 8 bases outside the gene matches. Germline V lookup: CDR1 SGHAT, CDR2 FQNNGV. The length of the CDR3 is 16 residues. The CDR3: CASSRLTSGGSNEQFF. The CDR3 region has the DNA TGTGCCAGCAGTCGTTTGACTAGCGGGGGGTCCAATGAGCAGTTCTTC.

In this sample, this clonotype turned up a few times. This chain connects TRBV20-1 to TRBJ1-2; D is unclear. Germline V lookup: CDR1 DFQATT, CDR2 SNEGSKA (reference sequence). The CDR3 has 14 residues. The V and J ends lost 5 bases and 1 base respectively, with 14 bases between them. For the CDR3, the DNA is TGCAGTGCTTTAACAAGGCAAGATAACTATGGCTACACCTTC. Translated, it gives CSALTRQDNYGYTF.

This clonotype came up a few times. The chain carries TRBV6-2 or TRBV6-3 and TRBJ1-5; D ambiguous. V was shortened by 8 bases and J by 5 bases, with 16 bases between the two germline ends. This CDR3 is built from 14 residues. Germline CDR1 reads MNHEY; CDR2 reads SVGEGT. In DNA, the CDR3 is TGTGCCAGCTGCCTAATCGCGGCCGATCAGCCCCAGCATTTT. This translates into CASCLIAADQPQHF.

The chain employs TRBV2 and TRBJ1-2; D possibly corresponds to TRBD1 (5 bases). Trimming removed 1 base at V and 1 base at J, with 19 bases between. Germline CDR1 reads SNHLY; CDR2 reads FYNNEI. This CDR3 has 18 residues. The CDR3 sequence: CASSEGIWEQVHNYGYTF. The CDR3 DNA reads as TGTGCCAGCAGTGAAGGGATCTGGGAACAGGTTCATAACTATGGCTACACCTTC.

This clonotype came up many times. The gene calls are TRBV2 and TRBJ2-3; a possible D gene is TRBD2 (6 bases). Trimming removed 2 bases from V and 10 bases from J, with 16 bases in between. Germline-derived CDR1 and CDR2 are SNHLY and FYNNEI. This CDR3 comprises 14 residues. The chain's CDR3 is CASSEIRGDSAQYF. In DNA, the CDR3 is TGTGCCAGCAGTGAAATTCGTGGGGACTCAGCGCAGTATTTT.

This clonotype was seen only a few times. The V and J genes are TRBV12-3 or TRBV12-4 and TRBJ1-2; D unresolved. Trimming shortened V by 3 bases and J by 2 bases, and 10 bases separated the two germline ends. The length of the CDR3 is 14 residues. CDR3 sequence: CASSFIASNYGYTF. CDR3 DNA: TGTGCCAGCAGTTTCATCGCCAGCAACTATGGCTACACCTTC.

The rearrangement joins TRBV5-1 to TRBJ2-3; tentatively, D is TRBD2 (6 bases). Trimming took off 4 bases at V and 4 bases at J, with 16 bases between the two ends. There are 15 residues in the CDR3. Germline values: CDR1 SGHRS, CDR2 YFSETQ. The CDR3 DNA is TGCGCCAGCAGCCCCCGGAGGGCCGGCGCAGATACGCAGTATTTT. Its protein is CASSPRRAGADTQYF.

The chain recombines TRBV5-5 with TRBJ2-1, with 7 bases identical to TRBD2. The CDR3 spans 15 residues. Germline CDR1 SGHKS, CDR2 YYEKEE (reference sequence). Trimming removed 7 bases from V and 0 bases from J; junction bases left unmatched: 7. The CDR3 reads CASLSWGGSYNEQFF. DNA of the CDR3: TGTGCCAGCCTCTCTTGGGGGGGCTCCTACAATGAGCAGTTCTTC.

The J gene is TRBJ2-2, the V gene TRBV5-1, with no clear D. This CDR3 has 13 residues. V lost 1 base to trimming and J lost 4 bases, with 5 bases between them. Germline lookup yields CDR1 SGHRS and CDR2 YFSETQ. CDR3 in DNA: TGCGCCAGCAGCTTGATCATCACCGGGGAGCTGTTTTTT. Its translation: CASSLIITGELFF. Filled out from reference TRBV5-1 and TRBJ2-2, the complete variable domain reads KAGVTQTPRYLIKTRGQQVTLSCSPISGHRSVSWYQQTPGQGLQFLFEYFSETQRNKGNFPGRFSGRQFSNSRSEMNVSTLELGDSALYLCASSLIITGELFFGEGSRLTVL.

This clonotype came up many times. CDR3 amino acids: CASSTRQDREAFF. DNA for the CDR3: TGTGCCAGCAGCACCCGACAGGACCGTGAAGCTTTCTTT. The rearrangement joins TRBV7-2 to TRBJ1-1; a possible D gene is TRBD1 (6 bases). The ends were cut back, 5 bases at V and 7 bases at J, with 14 bases in the middle. The CDR3 length is 13 residues. Germline V gene sequence: CDR1 SGHTA, CDR2 FQGNSA.

The chain is built from TRBV11-2 and TRBJ2-5; D is uncertain. V was pared by 6 bases and J by 5 bases, with 19 bases between. This CDR3 region has 15 residues. CDR1 and CDR2 (germline): SGHAT, FQNNGV. CDR3 loop: CASRTADVRSETQYF. CDR3 nucleotides: TGTGCCAGCAGAACGGCTGATGTTCGGTCGGAGACCCAGTACTTC.

CDR3 region: CASSDVQGFTGELFF. For the CDR3, the DNA is TGTGCCAGCAGCGACGTCCAGGGGTTCACCGGGGAGCTGTTTTTT. This chain connects TRBV11-2 to TRBJ2-2; TRBD1 is a possible D gene (6 bases). The CDR3 runs 15 residues. Germline assignment: CDR1 SGHAT and CDR2 FQNNGV. V gave up 5 bases and J gave up 4 bases, with 14 bases separating them.

In this sample, this clonotype turned up a few times. This chain links TRBV20-1 with TRBJ2-3; D perhaps matches TRBD2 (6 bases). This CDR3 comprises 16 residues. Germline V lookup: CDR1 DFQATT, CDR2 SNEGSKA (reference sequence). Trimming removed 2 bases from V and 4 bases from J, with 19 bases in between. CDR3 sequence reads: CSARLTGGIGADTQYF. The CDR3 DNA reads TGCAGTGCTAGACTCACTGGGGGGATAGGGGCAGATACGCAGTATTTT.

The rearrangement uses TRBV7-2 and TRBJ2-7; 7 nucleotides agree with TRBD1. The trim removed 1 base at V and 2 bases at J, leaving 5 bases unmatched. This CDR3 has 15 amino acids. CDR1 SGHTA and CDR2 FQGNSA come from the germline V gene. CDR3 sequence: CASSLVSTGTYEQYF. The DNA of the CDR3 is TGTGCCAGCAGCTTAGTATCGACAGGGACCTACGAGCAGTACTTC. Full variable domain (remainder filled in from reference TRBV7-2 and TRBJ2-7): GAGVSQSPSNKVTEKGKDVELRCDPISGHTALYWYRQSLGQGLEFLIYFQGNSAPDKSGLPSDRFSAERTGGSVSTLTIQRTQQEDSAVYLCASSLVSTGTYEQYFGPGTRLTVT.

This clonotype was found a few times. V is TRBV7-8 and J is TRBJ2-6, with D possibly called TRBD1 or TRBD2 (5 bases each). Trimming cost V 4 bases and J 0 bases, with 19 bases left between them. This CDR3 contains 19 residues. The germline V gene has CDR1 SGHVS and CDR2 FQNEAQ. CDR3 coding DNA: TGTGCCAGCAGCTCCATCCGGGGCATTCGGGTCTCTGGGGCCAACGTCCTGACTTTC. Residues: CASSSIRGIRVSGANVLTF. The full variable domain, rest sourced from reference TRBV7-8 and TRBJ2-6, is GAGVSQSPRYKVAKRGQDVALRCDPISGHVSLFWYQQALGQGPEFLTYFQNEAQLDKSGLPSDRFFAERPEGSVSTLKIQRTQQEDSAVYLCASSSIRGIRVSGANVLTFGAGSRLTVL.

The V and J genes are TRBV7-2 and TRBJ2-4, with D maybe TRBD2 (5 bases). Trimming took 4 bases from V and 6 from J, leaving 19 bases between them. Germline V gene sequence: CDR1 SGHTA, CDR2 FQGNSA. This CDR3 spans 16 amino acids. CDR3 DNA sequence: TGTGCCAGCAGCTCTAACGGGCCCCGGGCGGGAAACATTCAGTACTTC. It specifies CASSSNGPRAGNIQYF.

The chain combines TRBV11-2 with TRBJ2-5; possible D gene TRBD2, 6 bases. CDR1 and CDR2 (germline): SGHAT, FQNNGV. The CDR3 has 15 amino acids. V lost 2 bases and J lost 0, with 10 bases in between. The CDR3 DNA is TGTGCCAGCAGCTTAAAAGGGAGGTACCAAGAGACCCAGTACTTC. This codes for CASSLKGRYQETQYF.

This clonotype was detected ten times or more. V and J are TRBV29-1 and TRBJ2-1; no definite D call. The CDR3 consists of 13 residues. Trimming removed 7 bases at V and 3 bases at J, with 13 bases between. Germline V gene sequence: CDR1 SQVTM, CDR2 ANQGSEA. The CDR3 DNA sequence: TGCAGCGCTTCCCCCGCCAGCTACAATGAGCAGTTCTTC. Protein: CSASPASYNEQFF.